What follows are 10 T cell receptor beta chains derived from one specimen sequenced in a study of shared clonotypes between healthy human individuals. Sequencing used immunoSEQ multiplex PCR; TCRdb keeps in-frame clones, though not all of them. The data show around 1.6 million clones, around 98% seen once. Material: naive CD4+ T cells sorted from blood. Stated subset: CD45RA+ positively selected. These receptors were taken from a young man in good health.

Here the CDR3 reads CASSSLLAGGDEQYF. The CDR3 DNA sequence: TGTGCCAGCTCATCTCTACTAGCGGGAGGGGACGAGCAGTACTTC. The J gene is TRBJ2-7, the V gene TRBV18, with TRBD2 matching over 13 bases. Germline CDR1 and CDR2: KGHSH and LQKENI. The CDR3 is made up of 15 amino acids. The trim removed 5 bases at V and 5 bases at J, leaving 6 bases unmatched.

J is TRBJ2-5 and V is TRBV19, with D tentatively TRBD1 or TRBD2 (5 bases each). Germline CDR1 reads LNHDA; CDR2 reads SQIVND (reference sequence). Between the trimmed V and J ends, which lost 3 bases and 5 bases, there was a span of 16 bases. The CDR3 has 15 amino acids. The CDR3 sequence: CASSMIWGFAETQYF. In DNA, the CDR3 is TGTGCCAGTAGTATGATCTGGGGGTTTGCGGAGACCCAGTACTTC.

This clone showed up just once. The chain joins TRBV5-1 to TRBJ2-1; the match to TRBD2 covers 9 bases. The germline V gene encodes CDR1 SGHRS and CDR2 YFSETQ. V gave up 3 bases and J gave up 7 bases; unmatched junction bases: 2. This CDR3 is built from 13 residues. In DNA, the CDR3 is TGCGCCAGCAGCTCCCTAGCGGGGAATGAGCAGTTCTTC. Protein product: CASSSLAGNEQFF.

The gene calls are TRBV20-1 and TRBJ2-4; D gene unclear. The germline V gene has CDR1 DFQATT and CDR2 SNEGSKA (reference sequence). This CDR3 contains 11 residues. Trimming took off 0 bases at V and 6 bases at J, with 3 bases between the two ends. This CDR3 is CSAREVNIQYF. CDR3 coding DNA: TGCAGTGCTAGAGAGGTAAACATTCAGTACTTC.

The chain couples TRBV11-2 to TRBJ1-1; no clear D gene. V lost 0 bases and J 5 bases, leaving 10 bases between the germline ends. CDR3 size: 14 residues. Germline V gene lookup returns CDR1 SGHAT and CDR2 FQNNGV. The CDR3: CASSLDRLVTEAFF. In DNA, the CDR3 is TGTGCCAGCAGCTTAGATCGGTTGGTGACTGAAGCTTTCTTT.

The rearrangement joins TRBV7-2 to TRBJ2-1, with 7 bases matching TRBD2. The V gene's germline CDR1 is SGHTA and CDR2 FQGNSA. The trim removed 3 bases at V and 0 bases at J, leaving 5 bases unmatched. CDR3 length equals 16 residues. The CDR3 nucleotides are TGTGCCAGCAGCTTGTTTCTAGCGGACTCCTACAATGAGCAGTTCTTC. Its protein product is CASSLFLADSYNEQFF.

Of note for this clone: Other DNA sequences in this sample translate to the same CDR3. The V and J genes are TRBV18 and TRBJ1-4, with D hard to call. The CDR3 extends over 12 amino acids. V was cut by 3 bases and J by 4 bases, with 3 bases left in between. Germline CDR1 is KGHSH and CDR2 is LQKENI. CDR3 in amino acids: CASSPGNEKLFF. The CDR3 DNA follows: TGTGCCAGCTCACCGGGTAATGAAAAACTGTTTTTT.

The J gene is TRBJ2-7, the V gene TRBV5-8, with D tentatively TRBD2 (6 bases). Trimming took off 1 base at V and 2 bases at J, with 13 bases between the two ends. Looked up from germline, CDR1 is SGHTS and CDR2 is YDEGEE. This CDR3 is built from 15 residues. DNA of the CDR3: TGTGCCAGCAGCTTGTCCCCACTAGCTACCTACGAGCAGTACTTC. It encodes CASSLSPLATYEQYF.

The chain recombines TRBV30 with TRBJ2-5; D remains unclear. V gave up 3 bases and J gave up 5 bases, with 7 bases separating them. This CDR3 comprises 11 residues. Germline V gene lookup returns CDR1 GTSNPN and CDR2 SVGIG (reference sequence). CDR3 in DNA: TGTGCCTGGAGAAAAAGGGAGACCCAGTACTTC. Protein product: CAWRKRETQYF. Filled out from reference TRBV30 and TRBJ2-5, the complete variable domain reads SQTIHQWPATLVQPVGSPLSLECTVEGTSNPNLYWYRQAAGRGLQLLFYSVGIGQISSEVPQNLSASRPQDRQFILSSKKLLLSDSGFYLCAWRKRETQYFGPGTRLLVL.

The rearrangement links TRBV6-5 to TRBJ2-6; 7 positions match TRBD1. V was pared by 6 bases and J by 2 bases, with 4 bases of the junction left unmatched. Germline-derived CDR1 and CDR2 are MNHEY and SVGAGI. The CDR3 covers 15 residues. The CDR3 DNA reads as TGTGCCAGCAGAAGAGGGACAGCTGGGGCCAACGTCCTGACTTTC. It codes for CASRRGTAGANVLTF.